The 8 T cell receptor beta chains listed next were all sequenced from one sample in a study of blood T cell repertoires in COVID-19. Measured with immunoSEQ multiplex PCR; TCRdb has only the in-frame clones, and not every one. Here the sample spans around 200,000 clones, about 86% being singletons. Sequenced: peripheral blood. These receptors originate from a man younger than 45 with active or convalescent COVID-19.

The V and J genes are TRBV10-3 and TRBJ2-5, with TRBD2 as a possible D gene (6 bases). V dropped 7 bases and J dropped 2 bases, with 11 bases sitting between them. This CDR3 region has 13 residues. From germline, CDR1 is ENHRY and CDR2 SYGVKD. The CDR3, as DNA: TGTGCCATCACCGGGACTCTTCAAGAGACCCAGTACTTC. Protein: CAITGTLQETQYF.

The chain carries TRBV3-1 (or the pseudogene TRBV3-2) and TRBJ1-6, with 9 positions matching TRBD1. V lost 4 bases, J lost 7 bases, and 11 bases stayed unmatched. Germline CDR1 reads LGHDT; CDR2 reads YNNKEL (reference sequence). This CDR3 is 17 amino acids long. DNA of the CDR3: TGTGCCAGCAGCCCTTACAGGGGGCCTCGGGACAATTCACCCCTCCACTTT. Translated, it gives CASSPYRGPRDNSPLHF.

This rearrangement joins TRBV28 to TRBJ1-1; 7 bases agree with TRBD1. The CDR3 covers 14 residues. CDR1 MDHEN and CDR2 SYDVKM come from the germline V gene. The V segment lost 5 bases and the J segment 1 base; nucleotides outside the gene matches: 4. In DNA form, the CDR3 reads TGTGCCAGCAGTCCTAGGGGGCCGAACACTGAAGCTTTCTTT. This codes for CASSPRGPNTEAFF. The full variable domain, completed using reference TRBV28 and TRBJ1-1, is DVKVTQSSRYLVKRTGEKVFLECVQDMDHENMFWYRQDPGLGLRLIYFSYDVKMKEKGDIPEGYSVSREKKERFSLILESASTNQTSMYLCASSPRGPNTEAFFGQGTRLTVV.

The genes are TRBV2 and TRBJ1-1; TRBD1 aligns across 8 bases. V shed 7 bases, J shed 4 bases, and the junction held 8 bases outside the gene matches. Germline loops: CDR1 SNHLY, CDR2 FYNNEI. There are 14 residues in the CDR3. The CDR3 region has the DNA TGTGCCAGCACCCTTGACAGGGGCGGCACTGAAGCTTTCTTT. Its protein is CASTLDRGGTEAFF.

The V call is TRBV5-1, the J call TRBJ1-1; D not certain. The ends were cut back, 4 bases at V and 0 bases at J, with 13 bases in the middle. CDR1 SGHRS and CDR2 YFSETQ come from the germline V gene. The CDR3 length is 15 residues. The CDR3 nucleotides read TGCGCCAGCAGCCCCATGGGAGTTATGAACACTGAAGCTTTCTTT. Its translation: CASSPMGVMNTEAFF. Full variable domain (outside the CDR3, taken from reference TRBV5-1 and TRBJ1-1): KAGVTQTPRYLIKTRGQQVTLSCSPISGHRSVSWYQQTPGQGLQFLFEYFSETQRNKGNFPGRFSGRQFSNSRSEMNVSTLELGDSALYLCASSPMGVMNTEAFFGQGTRLTVV.

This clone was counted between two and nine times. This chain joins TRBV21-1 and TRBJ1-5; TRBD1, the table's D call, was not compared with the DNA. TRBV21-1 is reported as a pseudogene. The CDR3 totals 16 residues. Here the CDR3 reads CASSKGQIYSNQPQHF. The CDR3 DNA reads TGTGCCAGCAGCAAAGGACAGATTTATAGCAATCAGCCCCAGCATTTT.

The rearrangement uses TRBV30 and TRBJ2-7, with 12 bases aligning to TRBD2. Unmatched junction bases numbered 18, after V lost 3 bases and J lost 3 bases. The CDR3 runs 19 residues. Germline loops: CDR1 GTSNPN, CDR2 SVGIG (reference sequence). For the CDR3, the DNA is TGTGCCTGGAGGCCATCCTCTAGCGGGGGGGCCCAGGACATCTACGAGCAGTACGTC. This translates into CAWRPSSSGGAQDIYEQYV.

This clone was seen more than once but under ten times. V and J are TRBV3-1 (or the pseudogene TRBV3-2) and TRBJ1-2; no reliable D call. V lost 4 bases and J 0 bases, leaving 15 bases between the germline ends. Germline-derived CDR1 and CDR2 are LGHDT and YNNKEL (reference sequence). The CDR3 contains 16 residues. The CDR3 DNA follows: TGTGCCAGCAGCCCAGGATTTGGCAGTGCTAACTATGGCTACACCTTC. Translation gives CASSPGFGSANYGYTF.